Sequencing of this T cell receptor (beta chain) was carried out in a study of blood T cells in healthy people across ages. Findings and caveats of the study: Those diversity estimates obtained from one million T cells were thought to be underestimates. Comparison with aged donors showed that long-lived donors had more naive CD4+ cells and higher diversity.

For the second PCR, which ran for 7 to 11 cycles, a sample-barcoded 5' primer and a J-beta primer mix were used. One entry per CDR3 protein results from TCRdb running MiXCR on the 5' RACE reads. Altogether 650,000 to 1,000,000 distinct CDR3 sequences are present, around 45% being singletons, with the ten largest covering 15% to 20%. Of note for this clonotype: Its antigen is currently unknown.

The origin of this receptor is a man older than 75 in good health. Sequencing was performed on blood.

The CDR3 loop is CASSLVPSPSYNEQFF. The DNA for the CDR3 is TGCGCCAGCAGCTTGGTGCCTTCCCCCTCCTACAATGAGCAGTTCTTC. The chain links TRBV5-1 to TRBJ2-1; D unclear. The V end was cut by 0 bases, the J end by 0 bases, with 10 bases between. Germline V lookup: CDR1 SGHRS, CDR2 YFSETQ. The CDR3 runs 16 residues.